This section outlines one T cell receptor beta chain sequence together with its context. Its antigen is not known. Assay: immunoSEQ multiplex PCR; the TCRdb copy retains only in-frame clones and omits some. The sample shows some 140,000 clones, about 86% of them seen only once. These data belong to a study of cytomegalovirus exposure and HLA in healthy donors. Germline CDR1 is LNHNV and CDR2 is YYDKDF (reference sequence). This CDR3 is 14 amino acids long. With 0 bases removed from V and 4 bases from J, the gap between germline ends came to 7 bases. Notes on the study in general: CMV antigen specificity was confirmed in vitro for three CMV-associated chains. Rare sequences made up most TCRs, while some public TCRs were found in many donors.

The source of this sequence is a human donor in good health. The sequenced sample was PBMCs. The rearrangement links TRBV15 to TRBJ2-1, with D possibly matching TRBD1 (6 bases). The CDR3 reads CATSREGAYNEQFF. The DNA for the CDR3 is TGTGCCACCAGCAGAGAGGGGGCATACAATGAGCAGTTCTTC.